The T cell receptor (beta chain) under discussion was sequenced for a study of follicular helper T cells after annual influenza vaccination. Stated time point: 2015-2016 season, 7 days after influenza vaccination. Trimming took off 7 bases at V and 5 bases at J, with 13 bases between the two ends. Germline V gives CDR1 MNHNS, CDR2 SASEGT. This CDR3 comprises 13 residues. TCRB was sequenced at Survey level resolution. Clones were sequenced by immunoSEQ multiplex PCR, and TCRdb holds only the in-frame ones, with some missing. The sample lists about 6,000 clones; 80% to 85% were seen once. Overall study findings and caveats: ICOS+CD38+ cTfh clonality change tracked circulating plasmablast frequency change.

As for this clone: Its specificity is not known.

The chain combines TRBV6-1 with TRBJ2-3, with D possibly TRBD2 on 7 matching bases. The clonotype comes from an adult who received the influenza vaccine. Sample: CXCR5+ CD38- circulating T follicular helper cells from blood, taken 7 days after influenza vaccination. Subset indicated: circulating Tfh, non-naive CD4+CXCR5+PD-1+ (ICOS+CD38+ or ICOS-CD38-). CDR3 loop: CASKGRGGDTQYF. The CDR3 nucleotides are TGTGCCAGCAAGGGGAGGGGGGGAGATACGCAGTATTTT.